The entry that follows covers one T cell receptor beta chain sequence. This entry comes from a study of blood T cell repertoires in COVID-19. Study-level information: Italy, Spain and the United States were the sources of the convalescent and acute COVID-19 samples.

Original analysis: Amplified reference gene primers provided the basis for estimating nucleated cell counts. The protocol was immunoSEQ multiplex PCR, while the TCRdb copy is restricted to in-frame clones and leaves out a portion. That table gives V, J and clone size, and the DNA gave D and trimming. Among approximately 220,000 clones, about four fifths were seen once, and the ten largest hold around 3.3%. This CDR3 has 17 amino acids. The germline V gene encodes CDR1 SGHRS and CDR2 YFSETQ. Trimming cost V 5 bases and J 3 bases; bases outside gene matches: 8. Individuals drawn from approximately 22 US areas were about 18 to 95 years old. Membership in each cohort depended on participant-reported clinical history.

The sequenced sample was PBMCs or T cells enriched from blood (not recorded which). The receptor was isolated from a woman in her thirties or forties who had been exposed to COVID-19. This chain uses TRBV5-1 with TRBJ2-5, with 15 bases matching TRBD2. CDR3 sequence reads: CASRVGLAGGLEETQYF. The CDR3 DNA reads as TGCGCCAGCAGAGTTGGACTAGCGGGGGGGCTTGAAGAGACCCAGTACTTC.